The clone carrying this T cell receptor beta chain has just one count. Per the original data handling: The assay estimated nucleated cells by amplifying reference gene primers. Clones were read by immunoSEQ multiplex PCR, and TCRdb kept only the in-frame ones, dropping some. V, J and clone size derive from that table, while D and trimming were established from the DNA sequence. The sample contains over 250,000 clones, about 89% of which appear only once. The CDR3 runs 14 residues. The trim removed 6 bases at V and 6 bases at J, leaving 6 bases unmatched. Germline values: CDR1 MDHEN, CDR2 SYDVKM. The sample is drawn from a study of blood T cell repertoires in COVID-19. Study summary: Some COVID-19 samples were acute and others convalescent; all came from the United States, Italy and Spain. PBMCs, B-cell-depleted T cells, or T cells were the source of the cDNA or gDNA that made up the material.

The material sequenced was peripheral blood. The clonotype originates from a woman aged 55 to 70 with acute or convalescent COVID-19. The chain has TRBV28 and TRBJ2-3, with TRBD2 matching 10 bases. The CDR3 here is CASRAGGQRDTQYF. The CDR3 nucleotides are TGTGCCAGCAGAGCGGGGGGGCAAAGGGATACGCAGTATTTT.